Listed below are T cell receptor beta chains from one sample, sequenced in a study of cytomegalovirus exposure and HLA in healthy donors. Data came from immunoSEQ multiplex PCR; TCRdb stores just in-frame clones and leaves some out. The data contain nearly 300,000 clones, 70% to 90% of them seen just once; the ten biggest clones take up approximately 4.3%. Material for sequencing was PBMCs. Receptor source: a man between 35 and 55 years old in good health and CMV-seropositive. Each CDR3 is given with its conserved first and last residue. D genes are given only for firm matches. Clone sizes are given selectively: once, few, many, or a class where the clone is expanded.

TRBV4-2	NA	TRBJ2-5	15	NA	TGTGCCAGCAGCCAAGATGCAGGGCGAGAAGAGACCCAGTACTTC	CASSQDAGREETQYF
TRBV7-2	NA	TRBJ1-2	15	NA	TGTGCCAGCAGCTCCGACACTGGCAGGGGCTATGGCTACACCTTC	CASSSDTGRGYGYTF
TRBV10-1	TRBD1	TRBJ1-3	15	NA	TGCGCCAGCAGTGAAACAGGGGGCTTTGGAAACACCATATATTTT	CASSETGGFGNTIYF
TRBV6-5	NA	TRBJ1-1	14	few	TGTGCCAGCAGTTACGGTGGGCCGAACACTGAAGCTTTCTTT	CASSYGGPNTEAFF
TRBV6-6	NA	TRBJ1-4	12	few	TGTGCCAGCAGTTTGGGGAGTGAAAAACTGTTTTTT	CASSLGSEKLFF
TRBV5-4	NA	TRBJ1-5	17	NA	TGTGCCAGCAGCCAAGTCCAGTCCGGAGGTGGCAATCAGCCCCAGCATTTT	CASSQVQSGGGNQPQHF
TRBV15	NA	TRBJ2-1	16	NA	TGTGCCACCAGCAGGGGAGAGGTAGCAACTTACAATGAGCAGTTCTTC	CATSRGEVATYNEQFF
TRBV5-4	NA	TRBJ2-2	13	once	TGTGCCAGCAGCTTGGACGGAGCCGGGGAGCTGTTTTTT	CASSLDGAGELFF
TRBV29-1	TRBD2	TRBJ2-1	12	NA	TGCAGCGTTTACGGACTAGCGCGGGAGCAGTTCTTC	CSVYGLAREQFF
TRBV4-1	TRBD1	TRBJ2-1	16	NA	TGCGCCAGCAGCCAAGAAGGGACAGGGTCCTACAATGAGCAGTTCTTC	CASSQEGTGSYNEQFF
TRBV6-5	NA	TRBJ1-2	15	NA	TGTGCCAGCAGTTACAGGAAAACAGGAACCTATGGCTACACCTTC	CASSYRKTGTYGYTF
TRBV5-1	TRBD1	TRBJ1-5	15	few	TGCGCCAGCAGCTGGGGGACAGGAGGGAATCAGCCCCAGCATTTT	CASSWGTGGNQPQHF
TRBV6-1	NA	TRBJ2-7	14	few	TGTGCCAGCAGTGAAAGGGGGGGGCCCTACGAGCAGTACTTC	CASSERGGPYEQYF
TRBV7-2	NA	TRBJ1-2	14	NA	TGTGCCAGCAGCCTGGCCCGTGCCTCCTATGGCTACACCTTC	CASSLARASYGYTF
TRBV28	NA	TRBJ1-3	13	NA	TGTGCCAGCAGCTTAGCCGGTGGAAACACCATATATTTT	CASSLAGGNTIYF
TRBV29-1	NA	TRBJ2-7	13	NA	TGCAGCGTGGCTGACGGGGTGGAGTACGAGCAGTACTTC	CSVADGVEYEQYF
TRBV13	NA	TRBJ2-5	14	NA	TGTGCCAGCAGCATCAACAGGGTAGGAGAGACCCAGTACTTC	CASSINRVGETQYF
TRBV15	NA	TRBJ2-6	18	NA	TGTGCCACCAGCTTCACAGGGCGCTTCCCGGGGGGGGCCAACGTCCTGACTTTC	CATSFTGRFPGGANVLTF
TRBV5-4	TRBD1	TRBJ2-7	15	NA	TGTGCCAGCAGCTCGGGACAGGGGGCGTTCAACGAGCAGTACTTC	CASSSGQGAFNEQYF
TRBV7-6	TRBD2	TRBJ2-7	16	NA	TGTGCCAGCAGCCCACGGACTAGCGGGTTAGTCTACGAGCAGTACTTC	CASSPRTSGLVYEQYF
TRBV19	NA	TRBJ2-3	16	NA	TGTGCCAGTAGTATTGGTATGGGCCGGGACTTTTATACGCAGTATTTT	CASSIGMGRDFYTQYF
TRBV5-1	NA	TRBJ2-5	14	few	TGCGCCAGCAGCTTGGGGAGGGGACAAGAGACCCAGTACTTC	CASSLGRGQETQYF
TRBV7-8	TRBD2	TRBJ2-1	16	NA	TGTGCCAGCAGCAGGACTAGCGGGGGAGGGTACAATGAGCAGTTCTTC	CASSRTSGGGYNEQFF
TRBV28	NA	TRBJ2-5	12	NA	TGTGCCAGCAGTATATTCGTTGAGACCCAGTACTTC	CASSIFVETQYF
TRBV7-8	NA	TRBJ1-2	15	NA	TGTGCCAGCAGCCAAACATCCCCCGGGGGCTATGGCTACACCTTC	CASSQTSPGGYGYTF
TRBV6-5	NA	TRBJ1-1	14	few	TGTGCCAGCAGTATGTCGCGGGGGGCAGCTGAAGCTTTCTTT	CASSMSRGAAEAFF
TRBV7-3	TRBD1	TRBJ2-5	13	NA	TGTGCCAGCAGCCGACAGGGGCAAGAGACCCAGTACTTC	CASSRQGQETQYF
TRBV9	TRBD1	TRBJ2-2	15	NA	TGTGCCAGCAGCGTAGCCCAGAGGGGGCCCGGGGAGCTGTTTTTT	CASSVAQRGPGELFF
TRBV5-6	NA	TRBJ2-1	13	NA	TGTGCCAGCAGCTTGCTAACGCCTAATGAGCAGTTCTTC	CASSLLTPNEQFF
TRBV5-6	TRBD2	TRBJ2-1	18	NA	TGTGCCAGCAGCTTGGCGTGGACTAGCGGGTACTCCTACAATGAGCAGTTCTTC	CASSLAWTSGYSYNEQFF
TRBV5-4	NA	TRBJ2-2	15	NA	TGTGCCAGCAGCTTGGACAGGGCGAACACCGGGGAGCTGTTTTTT	CASSLDRANTGELFF
TRBV5-6	TRBD1	TRBJ2-7	13	few	TGTGCCAGCAGCTGGGGCCCAGGGGGCGAGCAGTACTTC	CASSWGPGGEQYF
TRBV28	NA	TRBJ1-1	15	few	TGTGCCAGCAGTTTGTCTCTAGCTGGGTATACTGAAGCTTTCTTT	CASSLSLAGYTEAFF
TRBV7-2	NA	TRBJ1-2	14	NA	TGTGCCAGCAGCTTCCGGACATCCGACTATGGCTACACCTTC	CASSFRTSDYGYTF
TRBV28	NA	TRBJ1-1	15	NA	TGTGCCAGCAGCCCCGTCACCAACATGAACACTGAAGCTTTCTTT	CASSPVTNMNTEAFF
TRBV27	TRBD2	TRBJ2-1	15	NA	TGTGCCAGCAGCCCACGACTAGCGGGAGTGGTTGAGCAGTTCTTC	CASSPRLAGVVEQFF
TRBV6-1	TRBD2	TRBJ2-7	14	few	TGTGCCAGCAGTGCGGAGGAGCGGGGCTACGAGCAGTACTTC	CASSAEERGYEQYF
TRBV27	NA	TRBJ2-7	16	NA	TGTGCCAGCAGCACCGTTGTCACAGGTCGCTCCTACGAGCAGTACTTC	CASSTVVTGRSYEQYF
TRBV5-4	TRBD2	TRBJ2-3	15	once	TGTGCCAGCAGCTTAGCGGGAGGTAGCACAGATACGCAGTATTTT	CASSLAGGSTDTQYF
TRBV7-9	NA	TRBJ1-4	15	NA	TGTGCCAGCAGCTTAGCAATCAGGGGTGACGAAAAACTGTTTTTT	CASSLAIRGDEKLFF
TRBV19	TRBD1	TRBJ2-2	15	once	TGTGCCAGTAGAACTGGGACAGCTAACACCGGGGAGCTGTTTTTT	CASRTGTANTGELFF
TRBV6-5	TRBD1	TRBJ1-1	15	NA	TGTGCCAGCAGCGCCCAGGGGGACATGGGGGCTGAAGCTTTCTTT	CASSAQGDMGAEAFF
TRBV4-2	TRBD1	TRBJ1-4	16	NA	TGTGCCAGCAGCCAAGAGGGACAGGAGCCGGATGAAAAACTGTTTTTT	CASSQEGQEPDEKLFF
TRBV19	NA	TRBJ1-5	15	NA	TGTGCCAGTAGTATCCAGGGATTTGGCAATCAGCCCCAGCATTTT	CASSIQGFGNQPQHF
TRBV27	NA	TRBJ1-5	16	NA	TGTGCCAGCAGTCCCACTTTAACAGGGTACAATCAGCCCCAGCATTTT	CASSPTLTGYNQPQHF
TRBV19	TRBD1	TRBJ2-5	11	NA	TGTGCCAGTAGAACCGGACAGGAGGCGTACTTC	CASRTGQEAYF
TRBV6-6	TRBD1	TRBJ1-1	15	NA	TGTGCCGGAATGGACAGGGAGGTTACGAACACTGAAGCTTTCTTT	CAGMDREVTNTEAFF
TRBV7-3	NA	TRBJ2-1	13	NA	TGTGCCAGCAGCTTAATCGGTTTTGTAGAGCAGTTCTTC	CASSLIGFVEQFF
TRBV6-6	TRBD1	TRBJ1-2	15	NA	TGTGCCAGCAGTGTTGACAGGGGACCAAACTATGGCTACACCTTC	CASSVDRGPNYGYTF
TRBV6-5	NA	TRBJ1-1	14	NA	TGTGCCAGCAGTAGGGGGACGGGGAACACTGAAGCTTTCTTT	CASSRGTGNTEAFF
TRBV5-1	TRBD2	TRBJ2-7	15	NA	TGCGCCAGCAGCTTGATCAGCGGGAGGTCAATCGAGCAGTACTTC	CASSLISGRSIEQYF
TRBV7-9	TRBD1	TRBJ2-7	15	few	TGTGCCAGCAGCTCCCGGGACAGGGGCGGCTACGAGCAGTACTTC	CASSSRDRGGYEQYF
TRBV10-3	NA	TRBJ1-1	15	NA	TGTGCCATCAAACATGATCCGTGGAGGAACACTGAAGCTTTCTTT	CAIKHDPWRNTEAFF
TRBV20-1	NA	TRBJ1-5	11	NA	TGCAGTGCTAGTCCAGGTCAGCCCCAGCATTTT	CSASPGQPQHF
TRBV4-1	NA	TRBJ1-2	16	once	TGCGCCAGCAGCCAACTCCTCACGGGGAGGAAAGATGGCTACACCTTC	CASSQLLTGRKDGYTF
TRBV27	TRBD2	TRBJ2-7	13	NA	TGTGCCAGCAGTTATGGGGACTACTACGAGCAGTACTTC	CASSYGDYYEQYF
TRBV19	TRBD1	TRBJ1-5	16	NA	TGTGCCAGTAGAACCGGGACAGGTCGGAGCAATCAGCCCCAGCATTTT	CASRTGTGRSNQPQHF
TRBV18	NA	TRBJ1-1	13	few	TGTGCCAGCTCACCGGCCTTGGACACTGAAGCTTTCTTT	CASSPALDTEAFF
TRBV9	TRBD2	TRBJ2-1	16	NA	TGTGCCAGCAGCGCGCGGGAGGGACTAGACCCCAATGAGCAGTTCTTC	CASSAREGLDPNEQFF